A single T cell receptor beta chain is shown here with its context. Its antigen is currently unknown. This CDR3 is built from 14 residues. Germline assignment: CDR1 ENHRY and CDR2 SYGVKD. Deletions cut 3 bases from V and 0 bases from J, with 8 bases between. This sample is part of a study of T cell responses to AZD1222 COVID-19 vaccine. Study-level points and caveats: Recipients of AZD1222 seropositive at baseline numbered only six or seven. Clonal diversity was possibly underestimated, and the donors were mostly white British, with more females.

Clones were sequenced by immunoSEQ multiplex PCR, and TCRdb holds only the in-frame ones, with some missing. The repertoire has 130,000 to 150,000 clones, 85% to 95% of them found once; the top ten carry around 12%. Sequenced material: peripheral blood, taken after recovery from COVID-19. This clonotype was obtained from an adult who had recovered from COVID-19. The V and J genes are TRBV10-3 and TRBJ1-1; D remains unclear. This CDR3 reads CAISERGLNTEAFF. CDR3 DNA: TGTGCCATCAGTGAAAGAGGACTGAACACTGAAGCTTTCTTT.